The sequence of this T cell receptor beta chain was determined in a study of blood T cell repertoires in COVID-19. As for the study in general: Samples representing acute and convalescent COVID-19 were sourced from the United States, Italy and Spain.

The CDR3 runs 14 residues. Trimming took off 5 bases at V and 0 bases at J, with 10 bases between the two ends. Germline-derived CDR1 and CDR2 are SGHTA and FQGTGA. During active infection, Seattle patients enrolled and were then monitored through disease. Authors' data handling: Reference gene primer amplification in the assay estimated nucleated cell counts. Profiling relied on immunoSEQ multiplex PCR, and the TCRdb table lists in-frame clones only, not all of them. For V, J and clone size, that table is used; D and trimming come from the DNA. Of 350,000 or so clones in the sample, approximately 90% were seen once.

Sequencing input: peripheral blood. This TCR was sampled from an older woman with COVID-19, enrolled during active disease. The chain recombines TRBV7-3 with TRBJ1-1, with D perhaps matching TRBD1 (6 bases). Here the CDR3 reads CASSPGVMNTEAFF. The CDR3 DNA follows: TGTGCCAGCAGCCCAGGGGTCATGAACACTGAAGCTTTCTTT.